Listed below are T cell receptor beta chains from one sample, sequenced in a study of cytomegalovirus exposure and HLA in healthy donors. Sequencing was performed with immunoSEQ multiplex PCR; in TCRdb, only in-frame clones are kept and a portion is missing. The sample yields over 150,000 clones, roughly 79% seen once. Sequenced input: PBMCs. Receptors were obtained from a woman aged 45 to 65 in good health and CMV-seropositive. CDR3s include the opening cysteine and the closing phenylalanine or tryptophan. The order of the fields is CDR3 protein, CDR3 DNA, V gene, D gene, J gene, clone size. A D gene is named only where the DNA matches it firmly. Expanded clones get a size class; other rows say once, few or many, or leave the size out.

CDR3: CASSIGLSPLHF
DNA: TGTGCCAGTTCTATCGGTTTGTCACCCCTCCACTTT
V: TRBV6-1
D: NA
J: TRBJ1-6
size: once

CDR3: CASSSGVAGIIYEQYF
DNA: TGTGCCAGCAGCTCTGGGGTAGCGGGGATCATCTACGAGCAGTACTTC
V: TRBV7-8
D: TRBD2
J: TRBJ2-7
size: few

CDR3: CASSLRGPSGETQYF
DNA: TGTGCCAGCAGCTTAAGGGGGCCGTCGGGAGAGACCCAGTACTTC
V: TRBV11-3
D: TRBD1
J: TRBJ2-5
size: NA

CDR3: CASSLDRGGQETQYF
DNA: TGTGCCAGTAGTCTGGACAGGGGGGGCCAAGAGACCCAGTACTTC
V: TRBV19
D: TRBD1
J: TRBJ2-5
size: NA

CDR3: CASSLASGGRPIQNTEAFF
DNA: TGTGCCAGCAGCTTAGCGTCTGGGGGCCGCCCGATTCAGAACACTGAAGCTTTCTTT
V: TRBV7-6
D: NA
J: TRBJ1-1
size: NA

CDR3: CASSGGTSGVETLTDTQYF
DNA: TGTGCCAGCAGCGGGGGGACTAGCGGGGTGGAAACGCTCACAGATACGCAGTATTTT
V: TRBV7-9
D: TRBD2
J: TRBJ2-3
size: NA

CDR3: CAWSDEGNTEAFF
DNA: TGTGCCTGGAGTGATGAGGGGAACACTGAAGCTTTCTTT
V: TRBV30
D: NA
J: TRBJ1-1
size: NA

CDR3: CASSSTGSSTDTQYF
DNA: TGCGCCAGCAGCTCGACAGGGTCCAGCACAGATACGCAGTATTTT
V: TRBV5-1
D: TRBD1
J: TRBJ2-3
size: NA

CDR3: CASSLDRGYTGELFF
DNA: TGCGCCAGCAGCTTGGATCGCGGTTACACCGGGGAGCTGTTTTTT
V: TRBV5-1
D: NA
J: TRBJ2-2
size: NA

CDR3: CASSSNLAGGSSYEQYF
DNA: TGTGCCAGCAGCTCAAATCTAGCGGGGGGGAGCTCCTACGAGCAGTACTTC
V: TRBV5-8
D: TRBD2
J: TRBJ2-7
size: NA

CDR3: CATLRTGQGKLFF
DNA: TGTGCCACCCTAAGAACGGGACAGGGTAAACTGTTTTTT
V: TRBV6-5
D: TRBD1
J: TRBJ1-4
size: NA

CDR3: CASSLAMEGVETQYF
DNA: TGCGCCAGCAGCTTGGCAATGGAGGGAGTCGAGACCCAGTACTTC
V: TRBV5-1
D: NA
J: TRBJ2-5
size: NA

CDR3: CASSTGQGGVSEQYF
DNA: TGTGCCAGCAGCACGGGACAGGGCGGAGTAAGCGAGCAGTACTTC
V: TRBV11-3
D: TRBD1
J: TRBJ2-7
size: NA

CDR3: CSARTGTSAYEQYF
DNA: TGCAGCGCCCGGACAGGGACGTCTGCTTACGAGCAGTACTTC
V: TRBV29-1
D: TRBD1
J: TRBJ2-7
size: NA

CDR3: CASSIVGTGTYEQYF
DNA: TGTGCCAGCAGTATTGTGGGGACAGGGACCTACGAGCAGTACTTC
V: TRBV7-2
D: TRBD1
J: TRBJ2-7
size: NA

CDR3: CASSSLGTLPLEAFF
DNA: TGTGCCAGCAGCTCCTTGGGGACTCTTCCACTGGAAGCTTTCTTT
V: TRBV7-2
D: NA
J: TRBJ1-1
size: NA

CDR3: CASYPAETDRYYGYTF
DNA: TGTGCCAGCTATCCCGCCGAGACAGACAGGTACTATGGCTACACCTTC
V: TRBV28
D: NA
J: TRBJ1-2
size: NA

CDR3: CASSLSTGIEETQYF
DNA: TGCGCCAGCAGCTTGTCCACAGGGATTGAAGAGACCCAGTACTTC
V: TRBV5-1
D: NA
J: TRBJ2-5
size: NA

CDR3: CASSLSGPNYGYTF
DNA: TGCGCCAGCAGCTTAAGCGGACCGAACTATGGCTACACCTTC
V: TRBV5-1
D: NA
J: TRBJ1-2
size: NA

CDR3: CASSSFSPEGAEAFF
DNA: TGTGCCAGCAGCTCATTCTCCCCAGAGGGGGCTGAAGCTTTCTTT
V: TRBV11-3
D: NA
J: TRBJ1-1
size: NA

CDR3: CASSLGEGNTIYF
DNA: TGTGCCAGCAGCCTCGGAGAGGGAAACACCATATATTTT
V: TRBV7-9
D: NA
J: TRBJ1-3
size: NA

CDR3: CATSRGGTGNTEAFF
DNA: TGTGCCACCAGCAGAGGTGGGACAGGCAACACTGAAGCTTTCTTT
V: TRBV15
D: TRBD1
J: TRBJ1-1
size: once

CDR3: CASSVGQGGTYEQYF
DNA: TGTGCCAGCAGCGTAGGGCAGGGTGGAACCTACGAGCAGTACTTC
V: TRBV9
D: NA
J: TRBJ2-7
size: NA

CDR3: CASSVGGTTNNEQFF
DNA: TGCGCCAGCAGCGTCGGAGGGACTACGAACAATGAGCAGTTCTTC
V: TRBV5-1
D: TRBD2
J: TRBJ2-1
size: NA

CDR3: CASKRVRISEQYF
DNA: TGTGCCAGCAAGAGGGTCCGTATTAGCGAGCAGTACTTC
V: TRBV6-5
D: NA
J: TRBJ2-7
size: NA

CDR3: CASSLSPRGVTTNEKLFF
DNA: TGCGCCAGCAGCCTAAGCCCCAGGGGCGTTACAACTAATGAAAAACTGTTTTTT
V: TRBV5-1
D: NA
J: TRBJ1-4
size: few

CDR3: CASSMGQGYNEQFF
DNA: TGTGCCAGTAGTATGGGACAGGGCTACAATGAGCAGTTCTTC
V: TRBV19
D: TRBD1
J: TRBJ2-1
size: NA

CDR3: CASSYSTGNTEAFF
DNA: TGTGCCAGCAGTTACTCGACAGGGAACACTGAAGCTTTCTTT
V: TRBV6-5
D: NA
J: TRBJ1-1
size: NA